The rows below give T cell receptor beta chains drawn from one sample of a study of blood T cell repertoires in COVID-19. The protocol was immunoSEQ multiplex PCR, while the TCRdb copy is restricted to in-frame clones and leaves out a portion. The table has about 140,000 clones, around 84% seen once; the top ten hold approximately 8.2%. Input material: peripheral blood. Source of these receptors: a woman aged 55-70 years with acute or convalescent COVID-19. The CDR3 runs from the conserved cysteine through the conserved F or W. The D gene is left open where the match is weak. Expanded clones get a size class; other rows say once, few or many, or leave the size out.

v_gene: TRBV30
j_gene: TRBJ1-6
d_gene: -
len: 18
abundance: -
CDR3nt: TGTGCCTGGAGTGGGGGACACTCGGGAAGCTCCTATAATTCACCCCTCCACTTT
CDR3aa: CAWSGGHSGSSYNSPLHF

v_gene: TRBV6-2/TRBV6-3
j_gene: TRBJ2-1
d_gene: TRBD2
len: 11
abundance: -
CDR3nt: TGTGCCAGCAGCCCACTAGCGGAGCAGTTCTTC
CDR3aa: CASSPLAEQFF

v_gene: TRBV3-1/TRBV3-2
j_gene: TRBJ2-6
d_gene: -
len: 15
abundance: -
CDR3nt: TGTGCCAGCAGCCTCAGGGTATCTGGGGCCAACGTCCTGACTTTC
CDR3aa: CASSLRVSGANVLTF

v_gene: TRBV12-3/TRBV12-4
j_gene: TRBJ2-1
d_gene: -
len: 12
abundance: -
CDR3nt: TGTGCCAGCAGTTTTTCCGGGAGCAAGCAGTTCTTC
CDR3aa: CASSFSGSKQFF

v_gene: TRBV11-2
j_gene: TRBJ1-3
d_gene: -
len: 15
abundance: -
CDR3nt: TGTGCCAGCAGCACAGGGTCCGTAGAAGGAAACACCATATATTTT
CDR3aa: CASSTGSVEGNTIYF

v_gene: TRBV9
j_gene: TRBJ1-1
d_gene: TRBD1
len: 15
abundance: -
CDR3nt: TGTGCCAGCAGCGTAGCCCCCGGGACAGTAACTGAAGCTTTCTTT
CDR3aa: CASSVAPGTVTEAFF

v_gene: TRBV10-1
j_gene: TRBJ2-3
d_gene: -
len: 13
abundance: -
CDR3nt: TGCGCCAGCAGTACCGCCGGGGCAGATACGCAGTATTTT
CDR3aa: CASSTAGADTQYF

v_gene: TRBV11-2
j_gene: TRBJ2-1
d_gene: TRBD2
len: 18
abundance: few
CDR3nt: TGTGCCAGCAGCTTACTAGCGGGGGGCGTCGGTTCCTACAATGAGCAGTTCTTC
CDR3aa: CASSLLAGGVGSYNEQFF

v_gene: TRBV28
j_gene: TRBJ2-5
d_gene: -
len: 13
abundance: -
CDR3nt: TGTGCCAGCAGTCCAGGGTTGGGAGAGACCCAGTACTTC
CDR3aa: CASSPGLGETQYF

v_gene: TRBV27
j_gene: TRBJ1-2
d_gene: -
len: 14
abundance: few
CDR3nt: TGTGCCAGCAGTTCATACAGGGTGGGCTATGGCTACACCTTC
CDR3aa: CASSSYRVGYGYTF

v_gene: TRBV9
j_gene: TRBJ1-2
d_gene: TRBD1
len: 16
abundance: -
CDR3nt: TGTGCCAGCAGCGTAGATCAGGAGAGGGACAGCTATGGCTACACCTTC
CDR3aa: CASSVDQERDSYGYTF

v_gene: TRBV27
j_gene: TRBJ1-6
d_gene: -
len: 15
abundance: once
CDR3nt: TGTGCCAGCAGTTTATTCGGTCAGGGGAATTCACCCCTCCACTTT
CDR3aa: CASSLFGQGNSPLHF

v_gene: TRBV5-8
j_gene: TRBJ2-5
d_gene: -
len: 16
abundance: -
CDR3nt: TGTGCCAGCAGCTTTGGCGCACGAGGGGGTCAAGAGACCCAGTACTTC
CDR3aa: CASSFGARGGQETQYF

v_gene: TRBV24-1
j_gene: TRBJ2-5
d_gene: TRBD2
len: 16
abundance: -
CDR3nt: TGTGCCACCAGTGATCGACTAGCGGGGGGACGGGAGACCCAGTACTTC
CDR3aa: CATSDRLAGGRETQYF

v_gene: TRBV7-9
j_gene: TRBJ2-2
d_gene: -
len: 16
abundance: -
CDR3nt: TGTGCCAGCAGCTTAGGGCGGGGGCGCGGCACCGGGGAGCTGTTTTTT
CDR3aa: CASSLGRGRGTGELFF

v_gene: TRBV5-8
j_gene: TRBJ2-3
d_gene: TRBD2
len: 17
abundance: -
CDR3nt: TGTGCCAGCAGCTTGGGACTAGCGGGGGGCCTCACAGATACGCAGTATTTT
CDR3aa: CASSLGLAGGLTDTQYF

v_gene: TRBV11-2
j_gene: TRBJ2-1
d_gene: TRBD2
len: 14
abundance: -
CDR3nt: TGTGCCAGCAGCCGCAGGACTAGCAGTGGTGAGCAGTTCTTC
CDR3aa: CASSRRTSSGEQFF

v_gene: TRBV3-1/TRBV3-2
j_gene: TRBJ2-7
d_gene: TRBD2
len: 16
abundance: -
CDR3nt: TGTGCCAGCAGCCAGATGGGACTAGCGGGGATAAACGAGCAGTACTTC
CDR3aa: CASSQMGLAGINEQYF

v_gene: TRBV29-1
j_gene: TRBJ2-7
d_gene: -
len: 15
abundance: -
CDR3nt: TGCAGCGTGGGTAATATAGCAAGGGAGCCATACGAGCAGTACTTC
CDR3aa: CSVGNIAREPYEQYF

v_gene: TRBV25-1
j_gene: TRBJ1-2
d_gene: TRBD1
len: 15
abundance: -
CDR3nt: TGTGCCAGCAGTCGGGGTCCGGGACAGGGGACCGGCTACACCTTC
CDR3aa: CASSRGPGQGTGYTF